These 3 T cell receptor beta chains share one sample of origin, sequenced in a study of response to subunit inactivated influenza vaccine. Each CDR3 protein is one row after TCRdb ran MiXCR on the RT-PCR reads. The data contain around 480,000 distinct CDR3 sequences, 16% of them singletons. This specimen was CD4+ T cells sorted from PBMCs, taken 23 to 25 months after vaccination. These receptors all stem from a man between 50 and 69 years old who received an inactivated influenza vaccine.

The J gene is TRBJ1-2, the V gene TRBV10-3; TRBD1 might be the D (6 bases). Between the trimmed V and J ends, which lost 3 bases and 2 bases, there was a span of 7 bases. There are 13 residues in the CDR3. Germline V gene sequence: CDR1 ENHRY, CDR2 SYGVKD. CDR3 bases: TGTGCCATCAGTGAACAGGGAAACTATGGCTACACCTTC. It is translated as CAISEQGNYGYTF.

This clonotype was detected only a few times. The rearrangement links TRBV4-2 to TRBJ2-7; 8 bases are shared with TRBD1. V was clipped by 3 bases and J by 7 bases; unmatched bases: 8. The germline gives CDR1 LGHNA, CDR2 YNFKEQ. The CDR3 is made up of 14 amino acids. The CDR3 DNA follows: TGTGCCAGCAGCCATGTTGGACAGGGATCGGAGCAGTACTTC. Translated, it gives CASSHVGQGSEQYF.

This sequence joins TRBV7-3 and TRBJ2-2; 12 nucleotides agree with TRBD2. Germline CDR1 reads SGHTA; CDR2 reads FQGTGA. With V trimmed by 5 bases and J by 5 bases, 3 bases remained unmatched. The CDR3 covers 15 residues. In DNA form, the CDR3 reads TGTGCCAGCAGCGTACTAGCGGGAGGAACCGGGGAGCTGTTTTTT. Protein product: CASSVLAGGTGELFF.